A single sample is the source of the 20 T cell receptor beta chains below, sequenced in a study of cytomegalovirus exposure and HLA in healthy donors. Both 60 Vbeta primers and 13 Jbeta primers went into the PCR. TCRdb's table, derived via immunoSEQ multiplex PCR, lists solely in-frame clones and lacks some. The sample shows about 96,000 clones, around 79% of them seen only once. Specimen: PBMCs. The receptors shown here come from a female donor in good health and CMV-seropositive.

The CDR3 DNA is TGTGCCAGCAGTCAGGGGAGTCAGCCCCAGCATTTT. It translates to CASSQGSQPQHF. The J gene is TRBJ1-5, the V gene TRBV28, with D maybe TRBD1 (6 bases). This CDR3 contains 12 residues. V dropped 5 bases and J dropped 6 bases, with 8 bases sitting between them. CDR1 and CDR2 (germline): MDHEN, SYDVKM.

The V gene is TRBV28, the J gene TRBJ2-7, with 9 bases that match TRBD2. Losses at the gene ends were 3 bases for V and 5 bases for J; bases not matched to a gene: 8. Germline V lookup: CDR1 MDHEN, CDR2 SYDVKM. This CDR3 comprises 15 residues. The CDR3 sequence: CASSFVGSGRHEQYF. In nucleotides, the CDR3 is TGTGCCAGCAGTTTCGTCGGTAGCGGGAGACACGAGCAGTACTTC.

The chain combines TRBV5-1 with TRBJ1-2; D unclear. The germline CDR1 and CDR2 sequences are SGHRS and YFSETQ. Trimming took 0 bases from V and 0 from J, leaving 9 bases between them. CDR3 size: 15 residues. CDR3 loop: CASSLEGGPNYGYTF. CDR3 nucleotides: TGCGCCAGCAGCTTGGAGGGAGGGCCTAACTATGGCTACACCTTC.

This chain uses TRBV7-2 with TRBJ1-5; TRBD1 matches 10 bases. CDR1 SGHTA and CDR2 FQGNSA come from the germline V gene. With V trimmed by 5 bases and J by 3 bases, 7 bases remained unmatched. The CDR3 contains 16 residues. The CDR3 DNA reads TGTGCCAGCAGCCCCCTTGGGACAGGGGACAATCAGCCCCAGCATTTT. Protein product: CASSPLGTGDNQPQHF. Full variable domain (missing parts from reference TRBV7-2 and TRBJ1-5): GAGVSQSPSNKVTEKGKDVELRCDPISGHTALYWYRQSLGQGLEFLIYFQGNSAPDKSGLPSDRFSAERTGGSVSTLTIQRTQQEDSAVYLCASSPLGTGDNQPQHFGDGTRLSIL.

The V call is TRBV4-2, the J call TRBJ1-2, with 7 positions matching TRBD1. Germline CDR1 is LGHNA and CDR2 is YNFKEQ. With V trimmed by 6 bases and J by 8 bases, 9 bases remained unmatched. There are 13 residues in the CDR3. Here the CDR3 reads CASRPNDRDGYTF. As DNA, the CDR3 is TGTGCCAGCAGACCAAACGACAGGGACGGCTACACCTTC.

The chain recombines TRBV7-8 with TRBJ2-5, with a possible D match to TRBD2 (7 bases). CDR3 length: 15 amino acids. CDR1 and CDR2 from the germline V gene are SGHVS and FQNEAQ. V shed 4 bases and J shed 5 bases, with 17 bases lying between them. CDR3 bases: TGTGCCAGCAGCTCCGGGACTGGGGGGGGCGAGACCCAGTACTTC. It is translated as CASSSGTGGGETQYF. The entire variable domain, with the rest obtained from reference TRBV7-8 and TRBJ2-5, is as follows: GAGVSQSPRYKVAKRGQDVALRCDPISGHVSLFWYQQALGQGPEFLTYFQNEAQLDKSGLPSDRFFAERPEGSVSTLKIQRTQQEDSAVYLCASSSGTGGGETQYFGPGTRLLVL.

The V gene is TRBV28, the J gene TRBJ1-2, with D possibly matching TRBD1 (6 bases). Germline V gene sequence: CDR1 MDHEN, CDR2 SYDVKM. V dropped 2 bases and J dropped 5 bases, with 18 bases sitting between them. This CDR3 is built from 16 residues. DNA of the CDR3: TGTGCCAGCAGTTTAACTCGGCAGCCAGGGGCGTATGGCTACACCTTC. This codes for CASSLTRQPGAYGYTF.

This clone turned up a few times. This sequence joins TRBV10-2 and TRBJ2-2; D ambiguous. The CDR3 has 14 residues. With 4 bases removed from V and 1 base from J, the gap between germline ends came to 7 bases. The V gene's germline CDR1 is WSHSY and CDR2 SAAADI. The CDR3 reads CASSVSRNTGELFF. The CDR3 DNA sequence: TGCGCCAGCAGTGTCAGTCGGAACACCGGGGAGCTGTTTTTT.

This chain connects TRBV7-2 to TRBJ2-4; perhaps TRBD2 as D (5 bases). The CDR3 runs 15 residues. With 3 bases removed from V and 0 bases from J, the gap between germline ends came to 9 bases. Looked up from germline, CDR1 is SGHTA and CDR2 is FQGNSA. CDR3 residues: CASSFVGLAKNIQYF. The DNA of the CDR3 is TGTGCCAGCAGCTTCGTTGGACTAGCCAAAAACATTCAGTACTTC.

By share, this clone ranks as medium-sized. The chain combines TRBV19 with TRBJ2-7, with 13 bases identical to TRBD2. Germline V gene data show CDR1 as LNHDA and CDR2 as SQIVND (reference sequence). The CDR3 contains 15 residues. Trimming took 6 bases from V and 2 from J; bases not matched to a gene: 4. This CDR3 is CASSRLAGGPYEQYF. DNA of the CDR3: TGTGCCAGTAGCAGACTAGCGGGAGGACCCTACGAGCAGTACTTC.

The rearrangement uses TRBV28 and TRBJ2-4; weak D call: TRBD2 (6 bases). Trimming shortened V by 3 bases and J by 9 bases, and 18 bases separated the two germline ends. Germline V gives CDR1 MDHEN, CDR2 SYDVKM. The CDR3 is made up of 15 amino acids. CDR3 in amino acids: CASSFPAGRVGIQYF. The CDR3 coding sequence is TGTGCCAGCAGTTTCCCGGCGGGAAGGGTTGGCATTCAGTACTTC.

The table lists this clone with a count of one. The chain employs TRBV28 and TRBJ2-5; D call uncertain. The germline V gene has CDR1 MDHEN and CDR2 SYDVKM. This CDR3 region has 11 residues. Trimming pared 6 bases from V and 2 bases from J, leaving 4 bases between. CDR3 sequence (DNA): TGTGCCAGCAGATCTCAAGAGACCCAGTACTTC. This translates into CASRSQETQYF.

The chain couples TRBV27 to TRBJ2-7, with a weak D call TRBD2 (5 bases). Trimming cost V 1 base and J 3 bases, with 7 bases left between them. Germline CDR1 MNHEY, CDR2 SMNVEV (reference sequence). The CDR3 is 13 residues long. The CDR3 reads CASSLFEGYEQYF. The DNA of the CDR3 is TGTGCCAGCAGTTTATTTGAGGGCTACGAGCAGTACTTC.

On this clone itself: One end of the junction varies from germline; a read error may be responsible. This CDR3 is CASSQDPHPQGWPSAFF. The CDR3 nucleotides read TGCGCCAGCAGTCAAGATCCCCACCCACAGGGGTGGCCGTCAGCTTTCTTT. The chain couples TRBV4-3 to TRBJ1-1; TRBD1 aligns across 7 bases. This CDR3 comprises 17 residues. In germline, CDR1 is LGHNA, CDR2 YSLEER.

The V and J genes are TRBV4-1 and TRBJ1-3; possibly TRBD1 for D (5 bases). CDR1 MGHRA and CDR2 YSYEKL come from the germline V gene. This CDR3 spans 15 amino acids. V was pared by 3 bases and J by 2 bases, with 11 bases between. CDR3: CASSQTETTGNTIYF. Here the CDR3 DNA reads TGCGCCAGCAGCCAGACAGAAACTACTGGAAACACCATATATTTT.

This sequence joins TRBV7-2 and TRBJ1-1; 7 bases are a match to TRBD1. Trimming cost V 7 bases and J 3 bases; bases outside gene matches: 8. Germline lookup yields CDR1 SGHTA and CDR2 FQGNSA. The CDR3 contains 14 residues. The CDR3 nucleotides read TGTGCCAGCAACCGGGAGGGGGCGGACACTGAAGCTTTCTTT. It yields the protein CASNREGADTEAFF.

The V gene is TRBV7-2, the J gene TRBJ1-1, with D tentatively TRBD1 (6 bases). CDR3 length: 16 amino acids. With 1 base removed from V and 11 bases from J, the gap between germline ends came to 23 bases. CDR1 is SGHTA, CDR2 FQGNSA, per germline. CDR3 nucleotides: TGTGCCAGCAGCTTAGGAGGGGGGGACCGCAAGGTTGGGGCTTTCTTT. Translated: CASSLGGGDRKVGAFF.

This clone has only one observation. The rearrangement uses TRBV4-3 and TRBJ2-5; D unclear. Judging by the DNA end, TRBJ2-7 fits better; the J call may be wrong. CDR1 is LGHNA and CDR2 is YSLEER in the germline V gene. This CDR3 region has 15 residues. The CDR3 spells CASSQTRGPSYEQYF. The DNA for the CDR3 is TGCGCCAGCAGCCAAACTCGCGGTCCTTCCTACGAGCAGTACTTC.

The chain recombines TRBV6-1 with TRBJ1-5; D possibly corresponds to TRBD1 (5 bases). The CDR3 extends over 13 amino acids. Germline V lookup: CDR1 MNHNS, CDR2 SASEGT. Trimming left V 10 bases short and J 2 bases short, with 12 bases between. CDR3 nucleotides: TGTGCCACCAGACAGAGTGGCAATCAGCCCCAGCATTTT. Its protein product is CATRQSGNQPQHF.

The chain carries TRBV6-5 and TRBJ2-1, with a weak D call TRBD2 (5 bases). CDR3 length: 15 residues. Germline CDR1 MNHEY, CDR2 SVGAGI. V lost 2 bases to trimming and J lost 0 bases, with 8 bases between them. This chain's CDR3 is CASSYGESSYNEQFF. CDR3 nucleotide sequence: TGTGCCAGCAGTTACGGGGAGAGCTCCTACAATGAGCAGTTCTTC.